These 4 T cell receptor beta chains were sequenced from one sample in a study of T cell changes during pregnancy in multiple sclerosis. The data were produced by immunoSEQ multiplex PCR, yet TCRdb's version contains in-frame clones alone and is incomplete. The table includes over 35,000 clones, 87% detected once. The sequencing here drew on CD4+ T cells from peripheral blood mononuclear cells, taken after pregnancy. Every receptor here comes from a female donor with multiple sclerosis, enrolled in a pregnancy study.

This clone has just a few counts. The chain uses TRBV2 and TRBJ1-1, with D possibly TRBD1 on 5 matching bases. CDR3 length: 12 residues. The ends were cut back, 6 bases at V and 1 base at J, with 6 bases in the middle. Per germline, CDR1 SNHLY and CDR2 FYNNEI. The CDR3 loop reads CASRGANTEAFF. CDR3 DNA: TGTGCCAGCAGAGGGGCGAACACTGAAGCTTTCTTT.

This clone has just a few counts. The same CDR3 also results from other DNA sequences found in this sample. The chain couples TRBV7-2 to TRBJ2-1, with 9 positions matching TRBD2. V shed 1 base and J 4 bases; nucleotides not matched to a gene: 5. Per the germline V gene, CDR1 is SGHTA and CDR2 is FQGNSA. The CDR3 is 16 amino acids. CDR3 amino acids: CASSLVRLAVYNEQFF. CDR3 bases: TGTGCCAGCAGCTTAGTGAGACTAGCGGTGTACAATGAGCAGTTCTTC.

The CDR3: CASSSSGGIIKAFF. In nucleotides, the CDR3 is TGCGCCAGCAGCTCATCAGGGGGTATTATCAAAGCTTTCTTT. The chain couples TRBV5-1 to TRBJ1-1; TRBD1 agrees at 7 bases. Trimming cost V 3 bases and J 9 bases; bases outside gene matches: 11. This CDR3 comprises 14 residues. Germline loops: CDR1 SGHRS, CDR2 YFSETQ.

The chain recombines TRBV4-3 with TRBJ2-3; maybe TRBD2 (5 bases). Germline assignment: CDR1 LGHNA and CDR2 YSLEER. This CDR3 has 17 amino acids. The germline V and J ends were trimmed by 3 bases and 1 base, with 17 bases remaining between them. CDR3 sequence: CASSQDPTRTRTDTQYF. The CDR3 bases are TGCGCCAGCAGCCAGGACCCTACTAGAACCCGCACAGATACGCAGTATTTT.